Listed below are T cell receptor beta chains from one sample, sequenced in a study of blood T cell repertoires in COVID-19. Sequencing was performed with immunoSEQ multiplex PCR; in TCRdb, only in-frame clones are kept and a portion is missing. Found here are around 99,000 clones, around 89% of them singletons; the top ten hold 6.5% to 7%. The material sequenced was peripheral blood. The receptors originated from a man aged 50 to 60 with active or convalescent COVID-19. CDR3s leave out the opening cysteine and the closing phenylalanine or tryptophan.

V gene: TRBV10-2; CDR3 protein: ASSLQGGYEQY
V gene: TRBV7-2; CDR3 protein: ASSLEGAFSYEQY
V gene: TRBV27; CDR3 protein: ASSLSYTDYEQY
V gene: TRBV9; CDR3 protein: ASSVRAGALNTEAF
V gene: TRBV27; CDR3 protein: ATLGGGTEAF
V gene: TRBV6-2/TRBV6-3; CDR3 protein: ASSYSIRSGGQSWQETQY
V gene: TRBV5-1; CDR3 protein: ASSSSGQGVSDTEAF
V gene: TRBV28; CDR3 protein: ASSAKRGTQY
V gene: TRBV5-1; CDR3 protein: ASSLAPGGSYEQY
V gene: TRBV30; CDR3 protein: AWSALMEQY
V gene: TRBV28; CDR3 protein: ASSLTGPHQPQH
V gene: TRBV7-9; CDR3 protein: ASSPGRGTEAF
V gene: TRBV4-3; CDR3 protein: ASSQTGGDLNTEAF
V gene: TRBV5-1; CDR3 protein: ASSEGLAYNEQF
V gene: TRBV6-1; CDR3 protein: ASSEARLRQGRYEQY
V gene: TRBV9; CDR3 protein: ASSAWRDTEAF
V gene: TRBV5-4; CDR3 protein: ASRAKGSFYNEQF
V gene: TRBV2; CDR3 protein: ASSDPGLNTEAF
V gene: TRBV29-1; CDR3 protein: SVAGTAGNTIY
V gene: TRBV19; CDR3 protein: ASSPGGETQY
V gene: TRBV2; CDR3 protein: ASRIDRTNEKLF
V gene: TRBV5-4; CDR3 protein: ASSPPEGSGRYTQY
V gene: TRBV7-9; CDR3 protein: ASSDAIQGAQREKLF
V gene: TRBV5-8; CDR3 protein: ASSPPGWRENTGELF
V gene: TRBV19; CDR3 protein: ASSMAGQARGPQH
V gene: TRBV10-3; CDR3 protein: AISGPVQGRSSGANVLT
V gene: TRBV4-3; CDR3 protein: ASSQDLVTTGAKNIQY
V gene: TRBV30; CDR3 protein: AWSSYFNTEAF
V gene: TRBV6-1; CDR3 protein: ASSEEEGGNQPQH
V gene: TRBV27; CDR3 protein: ASRRLAGEWSYNEQF
V gene: TRBV14; CDR3 protein: ASSPYSKGGELF
V gene: TRBV7-8; CDR3 protein: ASSLRAGGGTDTQY
V gene: TRBV15; CDR3 protein: ATSRSRGDTGELF
V gene: TRBV6-5; CDR3 protein: ASSYSLPGGNEKLF
V gene: TRBV7-6; CDR3 protein: ASSSMDREVSEQF
V gene: TRBV7-9; CDR3 protein: ASSLASRGFDGYT
V gene: TRBV29-1; CDR3 protein: SVEEAGRGYT
V gene: TRBV20-1; CDR3 protein: SARGSYEQY
V gene: TRBV19; CDR3 protein: ASNSGLDVNIQY
V gene: TRBV20-1; CDR3 protein: SASPYATSGRADEQF